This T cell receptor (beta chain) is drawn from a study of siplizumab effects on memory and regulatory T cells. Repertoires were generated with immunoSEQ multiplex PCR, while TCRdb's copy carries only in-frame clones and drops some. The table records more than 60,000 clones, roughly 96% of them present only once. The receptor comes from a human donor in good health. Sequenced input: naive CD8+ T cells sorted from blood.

CDR3 sequence (DNA): TGTGCCAGCAGCCCCGGAGTGGGGGTTCAGCCCCAGCATTTT. Residues: CASSPGVGVQPQHF. This chain uses TRBV28 with TRBJ1-5, with D maybe TRBD1 (5 bases). Germline V gene sequence: CDR1 MDHEN, CDR2 SYDVKM. V dropped 6 bases and J dropped 6 bases, with 15 bases sitting between them. The CDR3 is made up of 14 amino acids.